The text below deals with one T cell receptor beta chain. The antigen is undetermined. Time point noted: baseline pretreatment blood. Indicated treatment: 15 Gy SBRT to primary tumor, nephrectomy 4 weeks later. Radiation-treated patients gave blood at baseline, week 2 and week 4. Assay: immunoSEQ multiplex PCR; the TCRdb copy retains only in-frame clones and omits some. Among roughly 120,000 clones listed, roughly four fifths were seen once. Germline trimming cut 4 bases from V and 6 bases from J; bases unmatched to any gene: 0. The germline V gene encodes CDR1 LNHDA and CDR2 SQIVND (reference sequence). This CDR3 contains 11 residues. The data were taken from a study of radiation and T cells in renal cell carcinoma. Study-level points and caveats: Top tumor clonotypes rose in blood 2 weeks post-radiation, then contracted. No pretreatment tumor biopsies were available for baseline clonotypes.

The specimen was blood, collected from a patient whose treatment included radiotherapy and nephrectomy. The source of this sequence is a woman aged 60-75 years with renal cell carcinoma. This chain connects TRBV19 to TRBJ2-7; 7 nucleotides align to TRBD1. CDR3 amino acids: CASSNRGEQYF. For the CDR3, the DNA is TGTGCCAGTAGTAACAGGGGCGAGCAGTACTTC.